These 29 T cell receptor beta chains came from one sample sequenced in a study of T cells and copy number aberrations in small-cell lung cancer. Profiling relied on immunoSEQ multiplex PCR, and the TCRdb table lists in-frame clones only, not all of them. Here the sample spans 1,200 or so clones, roughly four fifths being singletons. The sequencing sample was made of tumor tissue. Receptor source: a woman in her 50s with small cell lung cancer.

J is TRBJ2-5 and V is TRBV7-8, with 9 positions matching TRBD2. With V trimmed by 5 bases and J by 1 base, 14 bases remained unmatched. There are 18 residues in the CDR3. Germline V CDR1 and CDR2: SGHVS, FQNEAQ. The CDR3 protein is CASSPPGSGSGSQETQYF. The CDR3 nucleotides read TGTGCCAGCAGCCCGCCCGGTAGCGGGAGCGGGTCCCAAGAGACCCAGTACTTC.

The gene calls are TRBV5-1 and TRBJ2-2; 7 bases agree with TRBD1. The germline V gene has CDR1 SGHRS and CDR2 YFSETQ. Germline trimming cut 0 bases from V and 1 base from J; bases unmatched to any gene: 12. The CDR3 loop spans 19 amino acids. CDR3 in amino acids: CASSLVPGGQGENTGELFF. As DNA, the CDR3 is TGCGCCAGCAGCTTGGTTCCGGGTGGGCAGGGGGAGAACACCGGGGAGCTGTTTTTT. The whole variable domain, remainder taken from reference TRBV5-1 and TRBJ2-2, is KAGVTQTPRYLIKTRGQQVTLSCSPISGHRSVSWYQQTPGQGLQFLFEYFSETQRNKGNFPGRFSGRQFSNSRSEMNVSTLELGDSALYLCASSLVPGGQGENTGELFFGEGSRLTVL.

The V gene is TRBV19, the J gene TRBJ2-2; D might be TRBD1 (6 bases). V was clipped by 5 bases and J by 1 base, with 11 bases between them. Germline CDR1 reads LNHDA; CDR2 reads SQIVND (reference sequence). The CDR3 has 15 residues. CDR3 nucleotide sequence: TGTGCCAGTAGTTCGAACAGGGTGAACACCGGGGAGCTGTTTTTT. Residues: CASSSNRVNTGELFF. Drawing the rest from reference TRBV19 and TRBJ2-2, the complete variable domain is DGGITQSPKYLFRKEGQNVTLSCEQNLNHDAMYWYRQDPGQGLRLIYYSQIVNDFQKGDIAEGYSVSREKKESFPLTVTSAQKNPTAFYLCASSSNRVNTGELFFGEGSRLTVL.

CDR3 nucleotide sequence: TGTGCTAGTGGTTACAACTATGGCTACACCTTC. Translating gives CASGYNYGYTF. J is TRBJ1-2 and V is TRBV12-5; D is unclear. Germline V gives CDR1 LGHNT, CDR2 FRNRAP. Deletions cut 4 bases from V and 2 bases from J, with 2 bases between. This CDR3 has 11 residues.

V usage is TRBV11-3 and J usage is TRBJ2-1, with 8 nucleotides matching TRBD2. The CDR3 sequence is 16 residues long. J gave up 4 bases and V 5 bases, and 10 bases lay outside the gene matches. Germline CDR1 and CDR2: SGHNT and YENEEA. CDR3 amino acids: CASSRGVSGTYNEQFF. CDR3 sequence (DNA): TGTGCCAGCAGCCGAGGGGTTAGCGGGACATACAATGAGCAGTTCTTC.

The rearrangement links TRBV4-3 to TRBJ1-1, with D maybe TRBD1 (6 bases). The germline V and J ends were trimmed by 3 bases and 1 base, with 6 bases remaining between them. Per germline, CDR1 LGHNA and CDR2 YSLEER. This CDR3 has 13 amino acids. The CDR3 bases are TGCGCCAGCAGCCAGGGACAGAACACTGAAGCTTTCTTT. Protein: CASSQGQNTEAFF.

V gene TRBV2 combines with J gene TRBJ1-5; TRBD1 aligns across 7 bases. CDR1 and CDR2 (germline): SNHLY, FYNNEI. V lost 5 bases to trimming and J lost 0 bases; unmatched junction nucleotides: 4. This CDR3 spans 15 amino acids. The CDR3: CASSRGTDSNQPQHF. The CDR3 DNA sequence: TGTGCCAGCAGTAGAGGGACAGATAGCAATCAGCCCCAGCATTTT.

The chain links TRBV6-5 to TRBJ2-1; D may be TRBD1 or TRBD2 (5 bases each). CDR3 length: 13 amino acids. Germline-derived CDR1 and CDR2 are MNHEY and SVGAGI. Trimming left V 10 bases short and J 2 bases short, with 12 bases between. DNA of the CDR3: TGTGCCACACAGGCCGGGACCTACAATGAGCAGTTCTTC. Its protein product is CATQAGTYNEQFF.

The V and J genes are TRBV5-6 and TRBJ2-7, with D uncertain. The CDR3 is made up of 12 amino acids. V shed 4 bases and J shed 0 bases, with 5 bases lying between them. Germline lookup yields CDR1 SGHDT and CDR2 YYEEEE. CDR3 amino acids: CASSTTSYEQYF. CDR3 coding DNA: TGTGCCAGCAGCACGACCTCCTACGAGCAGTACTTC.

The chain links TRBV30 to TRBJ2-7; 9 nucleotides align to TRBD2. The V gene's germline CDR1 is GTSNPN and CDR2 SVGIG (reference sequence). The CDR3 loop spans 13 amino acids. V shed 8 bases and J 3 bases; nucleotides not matched to a gene: 8. CDR3 protein: CARSGTSSYEQYF. CDR3 in DNA: TGTGCCCGCAGTGGGACTAGCAGCTACGAGCAGTACTTC.

The chain combines TRBV30 with TRBJ1-2, with D hard to call. CDR1 is GTSNPN and CDR2 is SVGIG in the germline V gene (reference sequence). The CDR3 consists of 13 residues. The V and J ends lost 1 base and 8 bases respectively, with 14 bases between them. CDR3 coding DNA: TGTGCCTGGAGTGGCACAGAGTCAGTAGGCTACACCTTC. Translation gives CAWSGTESVGYTF.

CDR3 DNA: TGTGCCAGTAGTATGAGGAGGGCTAGCGGTCAGCGCGCAGAGCAGTTCTTC. This translates into CASSMRRASGQRAEQFF. The chain recombines TRBV19 with TRBJ2-1; the match to TRBD2 covers 7 bases. Germline lookup yields CDR1 LNHDA and CDR2 SQIVND (reference sequence). V lost 3 bases, J lost 10 bases, and 18 bases stayed unmatched. The CDR3 sequence is 17 residues long.

This chain joins TRBV14 and TRBJ2-2; D not certain. The CDR3 sequence is 13 residues long. Germline V gives CDR1 SGHDN, CDR2 FVKESK. V was pared by 0 bases and J by 7 bases, with 6 bases between. DNA of the CDR3: TGTGCCAGCAGCCAAGATTTGGGCGGGGAGCTGTTTTTT. Protein product: CASSQDLGGELFF. Full variable domain (outside the CDR3, taken from reference TRBV14 and TRBJ2-2): EAGVTQFPSHSVIEKGQTVTLRCDPISGHDNLYWYRRVMGKEIKFLLHFVKESKQDESGMPNNRFLAERTGGTYSTLKVQPAELEDSGVYFCASSQDLGGELFFGEGSRLTVL.

The chain combines TRBV11-3 with TRBJ2-7; D call uncertain. The CDR3 spans 12 residues. CDR1 and CDR2 from the germline V gene are SGHNT and YENEEA. The V end lost 1 base, the J end lost 7 bases, and 8 bases lay between the germline ends. This CDR3 is CASSLVYWEQYF. In DNA, the CDR3 is TGTGCCAGCAGCTTAGTTTATTGGGAGCAGTACTTC. Drawing the rest from reference TRBV11-3 and TRBJ2-7, the complete variable domain is EAGVVQSPRYKIIEKKQPVAFWCNPISGHNTLYWYLQNLGQGPELLIRYENEEAVDDSQLPKDRFSAERLKGVDSTLKIQPAELGDSAVYLCASSLVYWEQYFGPGTRLTVT.

The rearrangement links TRBV7-9 to TRBJ2-7; 7 positions match TRBD2. Germline assignment: CDR1 SEHNR and CDR2 FQNEAQ (reference sequence). Trimming took 4 bases from V and 5 from J; bases not matched to a gene: 14. The CDR3 covers 16 residues. The CDR3 DNA reads TGTGCCAGCAGCTCCCAGTGGGCGGGAGTTAAGGACGAGCAGTACTTC. This codes for CASSSQWAGVKDEQYF.

J is TRBJ2-2 and V is TRBV9; TRBD1 might be the D (6 bases). Germline CDR1 SGDLS, CDR2 YYNGEE. This CDR3 is 15 amino acids long. Trimming left V 0 bases short and J 7 bases short, with 13 bases between. CDR3 nucleotides: TGTGCCAGCAGCGTAGGGGACACGCATTACGGGGAGCTGTTTTTT. Amino acid sequence: CASSVGDTHYGELFF. Complete variable domain (other parts from reference TRBV9 and TRBJ2-2): DSGVTQTPKHLITATGQRVTLRCSPRSGDLSVYWYQQSLDQGLQFLIQYYNGEERAKGNILERFSAQQFPDLHSELNLSSLELGDSALYFCASSVGDTHYGELFFGEGSRLTVL.

The chain recombines TRBV28 with TRBJ2-2, with 8 positions matching TRBD1. This CDR3 region has 18 residues. V shed 6 bases and J 0 bases; nucleotides not matched to a gene: 12. Looked up from germline, CDR1 is MDHEN and CDR2 is SYDVKM. In DNA, the CDR3 is TGTGCCAGCAGATACTTTACGGGACAGGTCGCGAACACCGGGGAGCTGTTTTTT. Translation gives CASRYFTGQVANTGELFF.

This sequence joins TRBV5-6 and TRBJ1-5; weak D call: TRBD1 (6 bases). The CDR3 spans 15 residues. V was pared by 4 bases and J by 3 bases, with 14 bases between. CDR1 and CDR2 (germline): SGHDT, YYEEEE. The CDR3 protein is CASSRRTGLNQPQHF. CDR3 in DNA: TGTGCCAGCAGCCGTCGAACAGGGCTCAATCAGCCCCAGCATTTT.

The rearrangement joins TRBV7-3 to TRBJ2-7; TRBD1 matches 8 bases. With 5 bases clipped from V and 3 bases from J, the junction kept 6 bases outside the gene matches. Germline V lookup: CDR1 SGHTA, CDR2 FQGTGA. The CDR3 has 14 residues. In DNA form, the CDR3 reads TGTGCCAGCAGCGTACAGGGGGGCAGCTACGAGCAGTACTTC. As protein: CASSVQGGSYEQYF.

CDR3 coding DNA: TGTGCCAGCAGCCCCTACACAGGGGGGGTGGCCGGGGAGCTGTTTTTT. It encodes CASSPYTGGVAGELFF. The genes are TRBV7-3 and TRBJ2-2; a weak D match, TRBD1 (8 bases). The CDR3 consists of 16 residues. The ends were cut back, 5 bases at V and 6 bases at J, with 19 bases in the middle. CDR1 is SGHTA, CDR2 FQGTGA, per germline.

The V gene is TRBV7-9, the J gene TRBJ1-4; 9 bases map to TRBD1. Germline values: CDR1 SEHNR, CDR2 FQNEAQ (reference sequence). The CDR3 has 14 amino acids. Trimming took 4 bases from V and 4 from J; bases not matched to a gene: 1. The DNA for the CDR3 is TGTGCCAGCAGCTCGGGACAGGGTAATGAAAAACTGTTTTTT. This encodes CASSSGQGNEKLFF.

The J gene is TRBJ2-2, the V gene TRBV30; D call uncertain. V lost 0 bases to trimming and J lost 4 bases, with 9 bases between them. Per the germline V gene, CDR1 is GTSNPN and CDR2 is SVGIG (reference sequence). The CDR3 runs to 14 residues. CDR3 sequence reads: CAWSVEPGTGELFF. The CDR3 DNA reads TGTGCCTGGAGTGTCGAACCGGGCACCGGGGAGCTGTTTTTT.

V and J are TRBV6-5 and TRBJ2-5, with D unresolved. CDR1 and CDR2 from the germline V gene are MNHEY and SVGAGI. The CDR3 sequence is 12 residues long. V dropped 5 bases and J dropped 7 bases, with 11 bases sitting between them. CDR3 region: CASSTFRGTQYF. The CDR3 nucleotides read TGTGCCAGCAGTACGTTCCGTGGGACCCAGTACTTC.

This chain connects TRBV19 to TRBJ2-4, with TRBD2 matching over 12 bases. There are 15 residues in the CDR3. After removal of 5 bases from V and 7 bases from J, the junction contained 6 bases not matched to a gene. Germline-derived CDR1 and CDR2 are LNHDA and SQIVND (reference sequence). CDR3 loop: CASSLAGGPGNIQYF. DNA of the CDR3: TGTGCCAGTAGTCTAGCGGGAGGGCCTGGGAACATTCAGTACTTC.

The rearrangement uses TRBV18 and TRBJ2-5; 9 nucleotides line up with TRBD2. The CDR3 totals 15 residues. With V trimmed by 6 bases and J by 1 base, 6 bases remained unmatched. Germline V gene data show CDR1 as KGHSH and CDR2 as LQKENI. CDR3 nucleotides: TGTGCCAGCTCCAGGACTAGCGCCTCCCAAGAGACCCAGTACTTC. Translating it yields CASSRTSASQETQYF.

The chain carries TRBV7-6 and TRBJ2-3; TRBD1 aligns across 9 bases. The CDR3 is 14 amino acids. Looked up from germline, CDR1 is SGHVS and CDR2 is FNYEAQ. Unmatched junction bases numbered 7, after V lost 6 bases and J lost 6 bases. In nucleotides, the CDR3 is TGTGCCAGCAGTGCGGGACAGGGTTCGGATACGCAGTATTTT. This translates into CASSAGQGSDTQYF.

V gene TRBV6-1 combines with J gene TRBJ2-7; 7 nucleotides align to TRBD1. V lost 4 bases to trimming and J lost 2 bases; unmatched junction nucleotides: 5. The CDR3 runs to 14 residues. Germline V CDR1 and CDR2: MNHNS, SASEGT. CDR3 loop: CASSAKGQTYEQYF. CDR3 in DNA: TGTGCCAGCAGTGCGAAGGGACAGACCTACGAGCAGTACTTC.

This clone was counted only a few times. The V gene is TRBV30, the J gene TRBJ2-7, with 8 positions matching TRBD2. J gave up 0 bases and V 5 bases, and 3 bases lay outside the gene matches. The CDR3 spans 13 residues. The germline V gene encodes CDR1 GTSNPN and CDR2 SVGIG (reference sequence). The CDR3 sequence is CAWRGGSSYEQYF. CDR3 sequence (DNA): TGTGCCTGGCGCGGGGGGAGCTCCTACGAGCAGTACTTC.

This clone was detected only a few times. This chain links TRBV4-2 with TRBJ2-5, with TRBD2 matching 8 bases. The CDR3 runs 15 residues. J lost 1 base, V lost 0 bases, and 1 base had no gene match. CDR1 LGHNA and CDR2 YNFKEQ come from the germline V gene. The CDR3 coding sequence is TGTGCCAGCAGCCAAGATAGCGGGGCCCAAGAGACCCAGTACTTC. This sequence encodes CASSQDSGAQETQYF.